The present entry profiles one TCR beta chain with its context. The antigen is not known. This record comes from a study of radiotherapy plus CTLA-4 blockade in lung cancer. Study details: Objective responses arose in 15% to 20% of patients, and under 40% experienced disease control. Study-wide results and limits: The study found tumor-derived TCR clones expanded in blood after radiotherapy plus ipilimumab.

Focal radiation and CTLA-4 blockade (ipilimumab) were tested in chemo-refractory metastatic non-small-cell lung cancer patients. Trimming took off 8 bases at V and 7 bases at J, with 14 bases between the two ends. Germline V gene lookup returns CDR1 MNHNS and CDR2 SASEGT. The CDR3 sequence is 12 residues long. Here immunoSEQ multiplex PCR was the method, and the copy in TCRdb shows in-frame clones only, minus some. The sample records about 51,000 clones, 75% to 85% being singletons. The receptor was isolated from a human donor with non-small cell lung cancer who had a complete response to radiotherapy plus ipilimumab. The material sequenced was peripheral blood, taken from a patient treated with radiotherapy plus ipilimumab. The V call is TRBV6-1, the J call TRBJ2-5; D unresolved. Here the CDR3 DNA reads TGTGCCAGCGGGCAGCTATTTGGGACCCAGTACTTC. This sequence encodes CASGQLFGTQYF.